Shown below are 2 T cell receptor beta chains from a single sample sequenced in a study of blood T cell repertoires in COVID-19. Sequencing used immunoSEQ multiplex PCR; TCRdb keeps in-frame clones, though not all of them. Altogether some 300,000 clones are present, 86% being singletons, with the ten largest covering around 14%. The specimen was peripheral blood. These receptors were collected from a woman in her 70s with COVID-19, enrolled during active disease.

This clone turned up a few times. The chain carries TRBV5-1 and TRBJ2-1; 10 bases align to TRBD1. CDR3 length: 13 amino acids. Germline V gene lookup returns CDR1 SGHRS and CDR2 YFSETQ. V lost 4 bases and J lost 7; bases outside the gene matches: 2. In DNA form, the CDR3 reads TGCGCCAGCAGCCGGGACAGGGGTAATGAGCAGTTCTTC. Protein sequence: CASSRDRGNEQFF.

J is TRBJ1-2 and V is TRBV2; D remains unclear. Germline V lookup: CDR1 SNHLY, CDR2 FYNNEI. The V gene lost 5 bases and the J gene lost 7 bases, with 5 bases spanning the gap. The CDR3 spans 10 residues. The CDR3 nucleotides read TGTGCCAGCAGTCTTCCTGGCTACACCTTC. This translates into CASSLPGYTF. The variable domain in full, with the rest retrieved from reference TRBV2 and TRBJ1-2, is EPEVTQTPSHQVTQMGQEVILRCVPISNHLYFYWYRQILGQKVEFLVSFYNNEISEKSEIFDDQFSVERPDGSNFTLKIRSTKLEDSAMYFCASSLPGYTFGSGTRLTVV.